Each of the 9 T cell receptor beta chains below was sequenced from the same sample in a study of blood T cell repertoires in COVID-19. The repertoire was sequenced with immunoSEQ multiplex PCR; TCRdb's copy has only in-frame clones and lacks some. The sample holds some 250,000 clones, approximately 86% seen once. What was sequenced was peripheral blood. The receptors stem from a woman aged 55-69 years with COVID-19, enrolled during active disease.

The chain has TRBV3-1 (or the pseudogene TRBV3-2) and TRBJ1-4; 7 bases fit TRBD1. The CDR3 sequence is 13 residues long. Germline V CDR1 and CDR2: LGHDT, YNNKEL (reference sequence). V gave up 9 bases and J gave up 10 bases; unmatched junction bases: 11. The CDR3 reads CASARGEAGKLFF. CDR3 in DNA: TGTGCCAGTGCCAGGGGGGAGGCAGGAAAACTGTTTTTT.

The chain employs TRBV18 and TRBJ2-7, with a tentative D call TRBD1 (6 bases). V was pared by 0 bases and J by 3 bases, with 12 bases between. CDR1 and CDR2 (germline): KGHSH, LQKENI. CDR3 length: 15 residues. Written as DNA, the CDR3 is TGTGCCAGCTCACCACCGTCCAGGGGCTACTACGAGCAGTACTTC. Its protein product is CASSPPSRGYYEQYF. The full variable domain, rest sourced from reference TRBV18 and TRBJ2-7, is NAGVMQNPRHLVRRRGQEARLRCSPMKGHSHVYWYRQLPEEGLKFMVYLQKENIIDESGMPKERFSAEFPKEGPSILRIQQVVRGDSAAYFCASSPPSRGYYEQYFGPGTRLTVT.

The V and J genes are TRBV24-1 and TRBJ2-7; the D gene is possibly TRBD1 (5 bases). Trimming left V 2 bases short and J 2 bases short, with 12 bases between. Germline assignment: CDR1 KGHDR and CDR2 SFDVKD. The CDR3 length is 15 residues. The CDR3 loop reads CATSDSKRGAYEQYF. DNA for the CDR3: TGTGCCACCAGTGATTCTAAAAGGGGCGCCTACGAGCAGTACTTC.

The chain links TRBV5-4 to TRBJ1-3, with a possible D match to TRBD1 (5 bases). The CDR3 runs to 17 residues. V was trimmed by 3 bases and J by 4 bases, leaving 20 bases between them. The germline gives CDR1 SGHNT, CDR2 YYREEE (reference sequence). The CDR3 DNA is TGTGCCAGCAGCTCACCCCGGGACTCCTCTTCGGGAAACACCATATATTTT. Translating gives CASSSPRDSSSGNTIYF.

The chain is built from TRBV30 and TRBJ1-6, with D unresolved. The CDR3 has 13 amino acids. CDR1 and CDR2 from the germline V gene are GTSNPN and SVGIG (reference sequence). V dropped 4 bases and J dropped 10 bases, with 14 bases sitting between them. The CDR3 DNA reads as TGTGCCTGGACTCCGCAGGCGGGATCACCCCTCCACTTT. Protein product: CAWTPQAGSPLHF.

The chain carries TRBV6-5 and TRBJ1-4; a possible D gene is TRBD1 (5 bases). Germline V gives CDR1 MNHEY, CDR2 SVGAGI. CDR3 length: 13 residues. The V gene lost 10 bases and the J gene lost 8 bases, with 17 bases spanning the gap. The CDR3 loop reads CATTRGAGEKLFF. Here the CDR3 DNA reads TGTGCCACTACGCGCGGGGCAGGGGAAAAACTGTTTTTT.

This clone was seen only once. This chain's CDR3 is CASSVQGNTIYF. The CDR3 DNA reads as TGTGCCAGCAGCGTCCAGGGAAACACCATATATTTT. This chain joins TRBV9 and TRBJ1-3; D is unresolved. The V end was cut by 2 bases, the J end by 4 bases, with 4 bases between. The length of the CDR3 is 12 residues. The germline gives CDR1 SGDLS, CDR2 YYNGEE.

The chain links TRBV4-2 to TRBJ2-1, with TRBD2 matching over 9 bases. With V trimmed by 1 base and J by 15 bases, 19 bases remained unmatched. This CDR3 is 17 amino acids long. Germline-derived CDR1 and CDR2 are LGHNA and YNFKEQ. The CDR3: CASSQGRAGGPRGSPFF. CDR3 coding DNA: TGTGCCAGCAGCCAAGGCCGGGCGGGAGGGCCAAGGGGATCCCCGTTCTTC.

The chain employs TRBV7-2 and TRBJ1-3, with D possibly TRBD1 on 5 matching bases. V lost 5 bases and J 2 bases, leaving 13 bases between the germline ends. The CDR3 loop spans 15 amino acids. Per germline, CDR1 SGHTA and CDR2 FQGNSA. Here the CDR3 reads CASSPRGGAGNTIYF. The DNA for the CDR3 is TGTGCCAGCAGCCCCCGAGGAGGGGCTGGAAACACCATATATTTT. Together with reference TRBV7-2 and TRBJ1-3, the CDR3 gives the full variable domain: GAGVSQSPSNKVTEKGKDVELRCDPISGHTALYWYRQSLGQGLEFLIYFQGNSAPDKSGLPSDRFSAERTGGSVSTLTIQRTQQEDSAVYLCASSPRGGAGNTIYFGEGSWLTVV.